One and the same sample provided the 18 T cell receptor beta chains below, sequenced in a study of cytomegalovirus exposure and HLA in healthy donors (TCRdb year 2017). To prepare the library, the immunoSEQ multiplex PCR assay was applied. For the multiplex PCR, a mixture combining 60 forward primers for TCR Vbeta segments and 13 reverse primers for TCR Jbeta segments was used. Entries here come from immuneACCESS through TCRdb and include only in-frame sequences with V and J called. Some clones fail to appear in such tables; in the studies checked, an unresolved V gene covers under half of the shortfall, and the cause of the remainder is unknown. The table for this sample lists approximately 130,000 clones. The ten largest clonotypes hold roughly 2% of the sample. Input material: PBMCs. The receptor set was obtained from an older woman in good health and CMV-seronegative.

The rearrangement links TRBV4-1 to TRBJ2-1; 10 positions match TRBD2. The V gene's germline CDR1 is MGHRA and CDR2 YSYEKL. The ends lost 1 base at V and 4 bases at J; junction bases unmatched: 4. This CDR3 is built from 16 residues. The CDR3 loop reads CASSQVTSGKYNEQFF. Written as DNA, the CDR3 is TGCGCCAGCAGCCAAGTAACTAGCGGGAAATACAATGAGCAGTTCTTC.

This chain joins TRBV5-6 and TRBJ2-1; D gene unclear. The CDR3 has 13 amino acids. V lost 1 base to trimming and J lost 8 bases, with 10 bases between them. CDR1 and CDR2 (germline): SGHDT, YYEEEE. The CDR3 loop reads CASSLIEKHEQFF. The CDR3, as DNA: TGTGCCAGCAGCTTGATCGAGAAACATGAGCAGTTCTTC.

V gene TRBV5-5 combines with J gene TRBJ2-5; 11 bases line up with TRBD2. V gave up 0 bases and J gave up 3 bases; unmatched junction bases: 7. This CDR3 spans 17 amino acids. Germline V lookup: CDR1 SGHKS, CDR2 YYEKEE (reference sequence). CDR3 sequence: CASSLVEGLAVKETQYF. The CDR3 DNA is TGTGCCAGCAGCTTGGTGGAGGGACTAGCGGTGAAAGAGACCCAGTACTTC. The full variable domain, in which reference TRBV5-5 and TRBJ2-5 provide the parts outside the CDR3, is DAGVTQSPTHLIKTRGQQVTLRCSPISGHKSVSWYQQVLGQGPQFIFQYYEKEERGRGNFPDRFSARQFPNYSSELNVNALLLGDSALYLCASSLVEGLAVKETQYFGPGTRLLVL.

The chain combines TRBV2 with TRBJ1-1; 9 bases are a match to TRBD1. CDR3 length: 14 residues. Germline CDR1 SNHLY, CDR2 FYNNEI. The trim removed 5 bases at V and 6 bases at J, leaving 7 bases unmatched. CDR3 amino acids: CASSPTGGSSEAFF. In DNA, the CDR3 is TGTGCCAGCAGTCCAACAGGGGGCTCCTCTGAAGCTTTCTTT.

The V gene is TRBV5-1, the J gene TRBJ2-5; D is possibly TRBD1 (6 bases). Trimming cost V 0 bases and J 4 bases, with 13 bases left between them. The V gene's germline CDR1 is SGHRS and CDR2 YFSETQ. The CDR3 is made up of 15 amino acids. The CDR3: CASSLVTGMRETQYF. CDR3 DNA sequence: TGCGCCAGCAGCTTGGTTACAGGGATGAGAGAGACCCAGTACTTC.

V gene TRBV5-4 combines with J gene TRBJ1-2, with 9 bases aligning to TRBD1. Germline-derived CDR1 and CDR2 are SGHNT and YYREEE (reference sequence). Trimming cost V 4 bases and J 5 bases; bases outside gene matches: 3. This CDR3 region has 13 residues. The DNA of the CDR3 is TGTGCCAGCAGCCAGGACAGGGGATATGGCTACACCTTC. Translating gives CASSQDRGYGYTF.

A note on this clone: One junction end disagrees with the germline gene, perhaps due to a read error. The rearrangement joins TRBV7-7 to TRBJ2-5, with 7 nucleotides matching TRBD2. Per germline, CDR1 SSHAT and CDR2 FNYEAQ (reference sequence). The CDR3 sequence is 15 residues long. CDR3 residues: CASSLASGTGGTQYF. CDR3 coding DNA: TGTGCTAGCAGCTTAGCTTCGGGGACGGGAGGGACCCAGTACTTC.

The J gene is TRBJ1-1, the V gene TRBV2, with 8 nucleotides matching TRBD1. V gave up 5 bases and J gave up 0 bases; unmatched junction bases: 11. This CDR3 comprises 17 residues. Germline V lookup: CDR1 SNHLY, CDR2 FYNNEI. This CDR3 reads CASSPDRVYRLNTEAFF. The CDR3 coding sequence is TGTGCCAGCAGTCCGGACAGGGTTTACAGGCTGAACACTGAAGCTTTCTTT.

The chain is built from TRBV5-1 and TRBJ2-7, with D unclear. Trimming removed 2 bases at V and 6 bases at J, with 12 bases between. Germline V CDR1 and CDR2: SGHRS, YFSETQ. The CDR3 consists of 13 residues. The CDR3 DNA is TGCGCCAGCAGCTTAGGCCCTAGTGGCGAGCAGTACTTC. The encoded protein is CASSLGPSGEQYF.

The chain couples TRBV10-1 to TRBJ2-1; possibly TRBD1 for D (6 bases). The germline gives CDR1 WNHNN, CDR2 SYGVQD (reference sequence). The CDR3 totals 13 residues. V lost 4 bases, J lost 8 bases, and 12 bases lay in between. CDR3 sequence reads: CASSVQDSDEQFF. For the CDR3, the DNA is TGCGCCAGCAGTGTCCAGGACAGCGATGAGCAGTTCTTC.

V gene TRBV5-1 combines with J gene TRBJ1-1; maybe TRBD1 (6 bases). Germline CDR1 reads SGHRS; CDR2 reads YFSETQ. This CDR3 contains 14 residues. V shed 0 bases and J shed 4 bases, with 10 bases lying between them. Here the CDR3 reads CASSLDRASTEAFF. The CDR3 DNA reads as TGCGCCAGCAGCTTGGACAGGGCGAGCACTGAAGCTTTCTTT.

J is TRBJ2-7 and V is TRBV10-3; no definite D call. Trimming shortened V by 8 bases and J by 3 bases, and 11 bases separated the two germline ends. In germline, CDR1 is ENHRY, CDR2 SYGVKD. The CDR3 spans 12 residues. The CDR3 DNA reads TGTGCCATCGGCTCCCTTTTCTACGAGCAGTACTTC. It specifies CAIGSLFYEQYF.

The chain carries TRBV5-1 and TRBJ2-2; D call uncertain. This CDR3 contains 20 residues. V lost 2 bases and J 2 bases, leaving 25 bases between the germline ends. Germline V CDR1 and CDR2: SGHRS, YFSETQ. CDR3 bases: TGCGCCAGCAGCTTTTACCCCGCCCGGAGATCGTCAGATAACACCGGGGAGCTGTTTTTT. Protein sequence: CASSFYPARRSSDNTGELFF.

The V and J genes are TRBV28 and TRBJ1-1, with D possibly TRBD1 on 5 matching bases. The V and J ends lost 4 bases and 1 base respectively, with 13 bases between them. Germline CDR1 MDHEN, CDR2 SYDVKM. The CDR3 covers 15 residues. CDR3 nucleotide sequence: TGTGCCAGCAGTTGGGGGTCGGGGGGGAACACTGAAGCTTTCTTT. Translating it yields CASSWGSGGNTEAFF. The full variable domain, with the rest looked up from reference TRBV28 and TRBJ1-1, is DVKVTQSSRYLVKRTGEKVFLECVQDMDHENMFWYRQDPGLGLRLIYFSYDVKMKEKGDIPEGYSVSREKKERFSLILESASTNQTSMYLCASSWGSGGNTEAFFGQGTRLTVV.

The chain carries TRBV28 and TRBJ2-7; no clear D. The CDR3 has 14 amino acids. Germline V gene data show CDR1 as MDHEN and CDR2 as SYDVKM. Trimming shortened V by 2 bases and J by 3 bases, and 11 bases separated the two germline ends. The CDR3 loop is CASSLSSTGYEQYF. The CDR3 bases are TGTGCCAGCAGTTTAAGTTCAACCGGCTACGAGCAGTACTTC.

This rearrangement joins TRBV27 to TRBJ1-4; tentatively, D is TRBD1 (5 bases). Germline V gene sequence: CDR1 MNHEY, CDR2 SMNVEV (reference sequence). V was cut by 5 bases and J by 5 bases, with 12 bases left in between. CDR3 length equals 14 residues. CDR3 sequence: CASSEMGGNEKLFF. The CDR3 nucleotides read TGTGCCAGCAGTGAAATGGGGGGGAATGAAAAACTGTTTTTT.

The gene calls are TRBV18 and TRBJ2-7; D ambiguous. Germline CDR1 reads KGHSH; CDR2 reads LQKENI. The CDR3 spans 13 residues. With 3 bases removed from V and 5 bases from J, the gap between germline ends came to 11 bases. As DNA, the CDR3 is TGTGCCAGCTCACCCGCCCTTAGTAACGAGCAGTACTTC. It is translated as CASSPALSNEQYF.

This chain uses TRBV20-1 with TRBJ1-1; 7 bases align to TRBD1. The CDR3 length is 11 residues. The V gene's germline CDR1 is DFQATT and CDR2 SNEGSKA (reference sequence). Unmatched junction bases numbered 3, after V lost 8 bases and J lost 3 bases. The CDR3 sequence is CSSGTDTEAFF. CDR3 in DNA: TGCAGTTCCGGGACAGACACTGAAGCTTTCTTT.